This TCR beta chain was observed in a study of blood T cell repertoires in COVID-19 (dated by TCRdb to between 2020 and 2021). About the full investigation: Samples covering the acute and convalescent phases of COVID-19 were provided by collaborators in the United States, Italy and Spain. HLA class I and class II types, where available, came from metadata supplied by the sample provider rather than from assay-based typing. The material from the prospective study consisted of cDNA or gDNA derived from T cells, B-cell-depleted T cells, or PBMCs. Samples were obtained from the ongoing ImmuneRACE study (first 160 participants) and from approximately 1,200 subjects provided by 6 global collaborators. The sample metadata nearly always contained a de-identified subject ID, COVID-19 status, age in years and sex. Deeply sampled blood TCRbeta repertoires from subjects exposed to, actively infected with, or recovered from COVID-19 were included in the dataset. The repertoires were released in a freely available public database intended as a resource for research on the immune response to SARS-CoV-2. Study-wide findings and limitations: How much clinical and demographic metadata was included differed by source and by participant, and the metadata was provided uncurated.

About this clone itself: The clone's antigen remains unknown. Per-base quality was not reported, and no clone a single base away is much larger than it.

Collaborating institutions collected whole blood in K2EDTA tubes following their own protocols. Collaborator samples were shipped for TCRbeta analysis as frozen whole blood, isolated PBMCs, or DNA extracted from either sample type. TCRbeta CDR3 regions were amplified from genomic DNA by means of the immunoSEQ Assay, a bias-controlled multiplex PCR. Per the source publication's procedure: Nucleated cell counts per sample were estimated from amplification of reference gene primers within the assay. Sequence reads were collapsed and filtered to measure the absolute abundance of every unique TCRbeta CDR3 rearrangement. For each sample, productive Simpson clonality was calculated as the square root of Simpson's diversity index over productive rearrangements. The clones in this table, taken by TCRdb from immuneACCESS, are in-frame only. Not every clone is retained; where verified, under half of the shortfall comes from an unresolved V gene, and the cause of the rest is unknown. V and J calls and clone size follow that table, whereas D and trimming were derived from the DNA. The sample data list 68,000 or so clones, and roughly 84% of these were observed just once. Of the sample, approximately 4.2% is held by the ten largest clones.

There are 11 amino acids in the CDR3, from cysteine to phenylalanine inclusive. Only the CDR3 DNA stays, 33 bases, in frame from base 1. The germline V gene (reference sequence) provides CDR1 SEHNR and CDR2 FQNEAQ. V drops 0 bases and J drops 8 bases, leaving 4 bases in between. The receptor chain draws on TRBV7-9 and TRBJ1-2; no D segment can be confidently identified. Sequenced material: peripheral blood. The receptor's source is a man in his forties or fifties with acute or convalescent COVID-19. The CDR3 protein sequence reads: CASSLARGYTF. The nucleotide sequence reads TGTGCCAGCAGCTTAGCTCGGGGCTACACCTTC.